The rows below give T cell receptor beta chains drawn from one sample of a study of CD8+ T cells in alopecia areata. Profiled with immunoSEQ multiplex PCR; TCRdb holds only in-frame clones, not every one. The sample contains some 180,000 clones, 56% of which appear only once. The specimen was CD8+ T cells sorted from blood. The receptors shown here come from a human donor in good health. CDR3s include the opening cysteine and the closing phenylalanine or tryptophan. Fields, in order: CDR3 length, J gene, D gene, V gene, clone size, CDR3 DNA, CDR3 protein. The D gene is left open where the match is weak. Rows give clone size only sometimes, using once, few, many, or a class for an expanded clone.

16 | TRBJ1-2 | . | TRBV5-4 | . | TGTGCCAGCAGCCCAACCAAGTGGGATCCCTTTGAGGGCTACACCTTC | CASSPTKWDPFEGYTF
12 | TRBJ2-3 | . | TRBV6-1 | once | TGTGCCAGCACAAGGCGCACAGATACGCAGTATTTT | CASTRRTDTQYF
13 | TRBJ1-5 | . | TRBV2 | . | TGTGCCAGCGGGGGACGGATGAATCAGCCCCAGCATTTT | CASGGRMNQPQHF
15 | TRBJ1-5 | . | TRBV7-9 | few | TGTGCCAGCAGCATGGATCAAGATAGCAATCAGCCCCAGCATTTT | CASSMDQDSNQPQHF
13 | TRBJ2-7 | . | TRBV27 | . | TGTGCCAGCAGGGGACTTACTCCCTACGAGCAGTACTTC | CASRGLTPYEQYF
17 | TRBJ2-5 | . | TRBV18 | . | TGTGCCAGCTCACCACCAGGAGTACTTTCCACCCAAGAGACCCAGTACTTC | CASSPPGVLSTQETQYF
14 | TRBJ1-1 | TRBD1 | TRBV6-5 | . | TGTGCCAGCAGTTACAGGGGGCTCAGCACTGAAGCTTTCTTT | CASSYRGLSTEAFF
13 | TRBJ2-5 | TRBD2 | TRBV29-1 | . | TGCAGCGCCCCGGGAGGGTTCGGGGAGACCCAGTACTTC | CSAPGGFGETQYF
15 | TRBJ2-7 | . | TRBV6-6 | . | TGTGCCAGCAGCAGCTCTCAAGGGGCAACCTACGAGCAGTACTTC | CASSSSQGATYEQYF
15 | TRBJ2-5 | TRBD2 | TRBV19 | . | TGTGCCAGTAGCTCCGGACTAGCGGGGGGAGAGACCCAGTACTTC | CASSSGLAGGETQYF
15 | TRBJ1-2 | . | TRBV4-1 | . | TGCGCCAGCAGCCAAGATGCTGGGGGCGAATGGGGCTACACCTTC | CASSQDAGGEWGYTF
13 | TRBJ1-1 | . | TRBV29-1 | . | TGCAGCGTTGTGGCGGGAGCGAACACTGAAGCTTTCTTT | CSVVAGANTEAFF
13 | TRBJ2-2 | . | TRBV14 | . | TGTGCCAGCAGCCTTTACGAGAACGGGGAGCTGTTTTTT | CASSLYENGELFF
11 | TRBJ2-5 | . | TRBV13 | few | TGTGCCAGCAGCTTAGGAGGGGAGCAGTACTTC | CASSLGGEQYF
12 | TRBJ1-2 | . | TRBV6-5 | . | TGTGCCAGCGGTACGTGGGTTGACGGCTACACCTTC | CASGTWVDGYTF
13 | TRBJ2-7 | . | TRBV27 | . | TGTGCCAGCAAAAAGGGGAGGACCTACGAGCAGTACTTC | CASKKGRTYEQYF
14 | TRBJ1-1 | . | TRBV4-1 | . | TGCGCCAGCAGCCAAGATCCCCACCCCACTGAAGCTTTCTTT | CASSQDPHPTEAFF
16 | TRBJ1-4 | . | TRBV4-1 | . | TGCGCCAGCAGCCAAGGTTCCGCGGTCGGTCGGGAAAAACTGTTTTTT | CASSQGSAVGREKLFF
17 | TRBJ2-1 | TRBD2 | TRBV4-1 | few | TGCGCCAGCAGCCATGGGACTAGCGGACCCTCCTACAATGAGCAGTTCTTC | CASSHGTSGPSYNEQFF
13 | TRBJ1-1 | . | TRBV27 | . | TGTGCCAGCAGTTTAGTACGGCGCGCTGAAGCTTTCTTT | CASSLVRRAEAFF
13 | TRBJ1-3 | . | TRBV30 | . | TGTGCCTGGAGAGACAGATCTGGAAACACCATATATTTT | CAWRDRSGNTIYF
11 | TRBJ2-7 | . | TRBV7-8 | . | TGTGCCAGCAGCCCCGCCTACGAGCAGTACTTC | CASSPAYEQYF
13 | TRBJ1-1 | . | TRBV11-2 | . | TGTGCCAGCAGCTTAGGTAACGGTCCTGAAGCTTTCTTT | CASSLGNGPEAFF
13 | TRBJ2-7 | . | TRBV29-1 | few | TGCAGCGTAGCCGGAGTAATTCCCTACGAGCAGTACTTC | CSVAGVIPYEQYF
14 | TRBJ1-2 | . | TRBV9 | . | TGTGCCAGCAGCGGTCCGGGACACTTCTATGGCTACACCTTC | CASSGPGHFYGYTF
15 | TRBJ2-2 | . | TRBV7-9 | . | TGTGCCAGCAGCCCTCAGGACAGACGAGGCGGGGAGCTGTTTTTT | CASSPQDRRGGELFF
11 | TRBJ2-1 | . | TRBV29-1 | . | TGCAGCGTTGAAGATTCTGGGGTGCAGTTCTTC | CSVEDSGVQFF
11 | TRBJ1-1 | . | TRBV29-1 | few | TGCACTTTACCCGAGGGGTTACGAGCTTTCTTT | CTLPEGLRAFF
13 | TRBJ2-3 | . | TRBV7-9 | few | TGTGCCAGCAGCTTGCCCACCCCAGATACGCAGTATTTT | CASSLPTPDTQYF
11 | TRBJ1-1 | . | TRBV11-2 | . | TGTGCCAGCAGCCCCGAGGTTGAAGCTTTCTTT | CASSPEVEAFF
17 | TRBJ2-3 | TRBD2 | TRBV13 | . | TGTGCCAGCAGCGACCAGGAATTTAGCGGGGGCACAGATACGCAGTATTTT | CASSDQEFSGGTDTQYF
16 | TRBJ2-1 | TRBD1 | TRBV5-1 | . | TGCGCCAGCAGCGTCGACCGGGACAGGCCGTACAATGAGCAGTTCTTC | CASSVDRDRPYNEQFF
14 | TRBJ1-2 | . | TRBV19 | . | TGTGCCAGTAGTGTCCGGGACGGGACGAGTGGCTACACCTTC | CASSVRDGTSGYTF
15 | TRBJ2-7 | . | TRBV7-9 | . | TGTGCCAGCAGCCCAAAAAAGGGAGTACCCTACGAGCAGTACTTC | CASSPKKGVPYEQYF
15 | TRBJ1-2 | . | TRBV11-2 | . | TGTGCCAGCAGCTCCGCGTTGTATTTCAACTATGGCTACACCTTC | CASSSALYFNYGYTF
13 | TRBJ1-4 | . | TRBV11-1 | . | TGTGCCAGCAGCGACCGGGACGAAGAAAAACTGTTTTTT | CASSDRDEEKLFF
14 | TRBJ1-1 | . | TRBV27 | few | TGTGCCAGCAGTTTGAGAGTCTGGAACACTGAAGCTTTCTTT | CASSLRVWNTEAFF
17 | TRBJ1-1 | . | TRBV30 | . | TGTGCCTGGAGTGTACCTGGGTGGGCGTCTATGAACACTGAAGCTTTCTTT | CAWSVPGWASMNTEAFF
10 | TRBJ2-7 | . | TRBV10-2 | . | TGCGCCAGCAGTTCCTACGAGCAGTACTTC | CASSSYEQYF
13 | TRBJ2-7 | . | TRBV29-1 | . | TGCAGCGTTGAAGGTGGGACACCTTACGAGCAGTACTTC | CSVEGGTPYEQYF
12 | TRBJ2-1 | . | TRBV6-1 | . | TGTGCCAGCAGTCCTAGACAGCATGAGCAGTTCTTC | CASSPRQHEQFF
14 | TRBJ1-2 | TRBD1 | TRBV7-8 | . | TGTGCCAGCAGCCCGACAGGGGAGGGCTATGGCTACACCTTC | CASSPTGEGYGYTF
14 | TRBJ2-3 | . | TRBV6-5 | . | TGTGCCAGCAGTGACTCAGGGGGCACAGATACGCAGTATTTT | CASSDSGGTDTQYF
18 | TRBJ2-3 | TRBD2 | TRBV4-1 | . | TGCGCCAGCAGCCAAGGGCCCCAACTAGCGGGGGAGGGGGATACGCAGTATTTT | CASSQGPQLAGEGDTQYF
15 | TRBJ2-7 | TRBD1 | TRBV7-9 | . | TGTGCCAGCAGTGACCCGGGACAGGGGTCCTACGAGCAGTACTTC | CASSDPGQGSYEQYF
13 | TRBJ1-1 | . | TRBV4-1 | many | TGTGCCAGCAGCCAAGATAGGAGGACTGAAGCTTTCTTT | CASSQDRRTEAFF